This TCR beta chain was identified in a study of neurological immune-mediated disorders. Per germline, CDR1 SGHRS and CDR2 YFSETQ. The trim removed 3 bases at V and 8 bases at J, leaving 7 bases unmatched. The CDR3 contains 14 residues. This clonotype showed up many times. TCRdb re-called the 5' RACE reads with MiXCR, one entry per CDR3 protein. This sample has about 46,000 distinct CDR3 sequences; around 2.9% occur once, and the top ten carry around 15%. The sequenced sample consisted of PBMCs. The clonotype comes from a woman between 50 and 59 years old with multiple sclerosis. The rearrangement joins TRBV5-1 to TRBJ1-2, with 10 bases matching TRBD1. CDR3 sequence (DNA): TGCGCCAGCAGCTGGGGACAGGGGAGAAGGGGCTACACCTTC. This codes for CASSWGQGRRGYTF.